What follows are 5 T cell receptor beta chains derived from one specimen sequenced in a study of blood T cell repertoires in COVID-19. Generated by immunoSEQ multiplex PCR, the TCRdb table keeps only in-frame clones and is missing some. The sample carries about 130,000 clones, more than 75% recorded once. The sequenced sample was peripheral blood. These receptors all come from a woman aged 45-59 years who had recovered from COVID-19.

The rearrangement links TRBV4-1 to TRBJ1-4; D not resolved. The CDR3 covers 15 residues. Germline loops: CDR1 MGHRA, CDR2 YSYEKL. Trimming took 0 bases from V and 6 from J, leaving 11 bases between them. This CDR3 is CASSQDGASDEKLFF. The CDR3 coding sequence is TGCGCCAGCAGCCAAGATGGAGCTAGCGATGAAAAACTGTTTTTT.

The chain uses TRBV18 and TRBJ1-2; 10 bases line up with TRBD1. V dropped 8 bases and J dropped 6; count of bases not matched to a gene: 15. Looked up from germline, CDR1 is KGHSH and CDR2 is LQKENI. The CDR3 is made up of 16 amino acids. CDR3 in amino acids: CASTNTGTGAVHGYTF. DNA of the CDR3: TGTGCCAGCACGAATACCGGGACAGGGGCTGTGCATGGCTACACCTTC. Complete variable domain (other parts from reference TRBV18 and TRBJ1-2): NAGVMQNPRHLVRRRGQEARLRCSPMKGHSHVYWYRQLPEEGLKFMVYLQKENIIDESGMPKERFSAEFPKEGPSILRIQQVVRGDSAAYFCASTNTGTGAVHGYTFGSGTRLTVV.

Comment on this clone: The same CDR3 also results from other DNA sequences found in this sample. This chain uses TRBV24-1 with TRBJ2-1, with TRBD2 matching over 10 bases. The CDR3 extends over 16 amino acids. The trim removed 3 bases at V and 1 base at J, leaving 2 bases unmatched. Per germline, CDR1 KGHDR and CDR2 SFDVKD. CDR3 region: CATSDPSGRSYNEQFF. In DNA form, the CDR3 reads TGTGCCACCAGTGATCCTAGCGGGAGATCCTACAATGAGCAGTTCTTC.

The CDR3 sequence is CASSPTTGPRSGANVLTF. The CDR3 DNA is TGTGCCAGCTCACCAACAACAGGTCCTCGCTCTGGGGCCAACGTCCTGACTTTC. V is TRBV18 and J is TRBJ2-6; weak D call: TRBD1 (5 bases). This CDR3 has 18 amino acids. Trimming stripped 2 bases from V and 0 bases from J, with 14 bases between. CDR1 KGHSH and CDR2 LQKENI come from the germline V gene.

This chain connects TRBV30 to TRBJ2-7; the D gene is possibly TRBD2 (5 bases). The CDR3 is 12 residues long. Germline V gives CDR1 GTSNPN, CDR2 SVGIG (reference sequence). Deletions cut 5 bases from V and 0 bases from J, with 8 bases between. CDR3 in amino acids: CAWGLSSYEQYF. CDR3 nucleotides: TGTGCCTGGGGACTTAGCTCCTACGAGCAGTACTTC. Drawing the rest from reference TRBV30 and TRBJ2-7, the complete variable domain is SQTIHQWPATLVQPVGSPLSLECTVEGTSNPNLYWYRQAAGRGLQLLFYSVGIGQISSEVPQNLSASRPQDRQFILSSKKLLLSDSGFYLCAWGLSSYEQYFGPGTRLTVT.